The entry below describes one TCR beta chain. The data originate from a study of blood T cell repertoires in COVID-19. Seattle patients were enrolled during active infection and followed longitudinally. As processed by the authors: Amplification of reference gene primers provided the estimated nucleated cell counts. The assay was immunoSEQ multiplex PCR, and TCRdb's table has in-frame clones only and misses some. V and J calls and clone size come straight from that table; D and trimming were deduced from the DNA. The sample yields some 310,000 clones, about nine tenths seen once. CDR1 MNHEY and CDR2 SMNVEV come from the germline V gene (reference sequence). Trimming removed 4 bases at V and 4 bases at J, with 8 bases between. This CDR3 is 13 amino acids long.

Sample: peripheral blood. V is TRBV27 and J is TRBJ2-1, with D unresolved. This TCR derives from a woman aged 25 to 39 with COVID-19, enrolled during active disease. For the CDR3, the DNA is TGTGCCAGCAGTTCTGATACTTACAATGAGCAGTTCTTC. Residues: CASSSDTYNEQFF.